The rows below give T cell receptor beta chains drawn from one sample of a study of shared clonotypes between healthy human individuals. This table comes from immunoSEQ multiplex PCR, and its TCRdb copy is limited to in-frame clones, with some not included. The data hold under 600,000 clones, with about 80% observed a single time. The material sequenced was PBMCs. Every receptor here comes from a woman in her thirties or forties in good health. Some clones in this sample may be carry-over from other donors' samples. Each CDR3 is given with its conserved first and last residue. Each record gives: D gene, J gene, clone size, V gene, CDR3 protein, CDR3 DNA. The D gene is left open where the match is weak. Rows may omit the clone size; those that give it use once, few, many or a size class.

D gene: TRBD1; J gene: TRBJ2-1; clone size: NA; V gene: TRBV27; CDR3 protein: CASSLRTGLPYNEQFF; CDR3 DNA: TGTGCCAGCAGTTTGAGGACAGGGTTGCCCTACAATGAGCAGTTCTTC
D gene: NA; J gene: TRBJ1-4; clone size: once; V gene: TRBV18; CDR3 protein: CASSLAPLNEKLFF; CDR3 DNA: TGTGCCAGCTCCCTAGCCCCCCTCAATGAAAAACTGTTTTTT
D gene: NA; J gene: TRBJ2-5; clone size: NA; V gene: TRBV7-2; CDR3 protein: CASSSDAGTQYF; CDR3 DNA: TGTGCCAGCAGCTCGGACGCAGGGACCCAGTACTTC
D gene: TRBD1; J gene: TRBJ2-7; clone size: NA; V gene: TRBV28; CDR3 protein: CASNPGDSRYEQYF; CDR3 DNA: TGTGCCAGCAACCCCGGGGACAGCCGCTACGAGCAGTACTTC
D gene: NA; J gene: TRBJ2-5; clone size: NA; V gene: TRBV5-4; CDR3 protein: CASSLVGDQETQYF; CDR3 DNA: TGTGCCAGCAGCTTGGTAGGGGACCAAGAGACCCAGTACTTC
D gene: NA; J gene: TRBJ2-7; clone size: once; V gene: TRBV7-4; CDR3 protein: CASSPDRNSYEQYF; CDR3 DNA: TGTGCCAGCAGCCCCGACAGGAACTCCTACGAGCAGTACTTC
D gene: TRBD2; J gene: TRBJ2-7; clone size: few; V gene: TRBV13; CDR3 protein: CASSLGGVAGDEQYF; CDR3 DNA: TGTGCCAGCAGCTTAGGCGGGGTAGCGGGAGACGAGCAGTACTTC
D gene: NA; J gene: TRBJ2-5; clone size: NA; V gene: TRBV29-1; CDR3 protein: CSVDQVQETQYF; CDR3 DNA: TGCAGCGTTGATCAGGTCCAAGAGACCCAGTACTTC
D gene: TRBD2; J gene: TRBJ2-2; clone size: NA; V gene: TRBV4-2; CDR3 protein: CASSQEQREIAGELFF; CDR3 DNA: TGTGCCAGCAGCCAAGAACAGCGGGAGATCGCGGGGGAGCTGTTTTTT
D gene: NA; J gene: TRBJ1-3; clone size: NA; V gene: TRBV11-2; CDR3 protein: CASSLDPGNGNTIYF; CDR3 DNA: TGTGCCAGCAGCTTAGACCCTGGGAATGGAAACACCATATATTTT
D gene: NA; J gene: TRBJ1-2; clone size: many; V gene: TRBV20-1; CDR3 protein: CSADSVYGYTF; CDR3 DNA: TGCAGTGCCGACAGTGTGTATGGCTACACCTTC
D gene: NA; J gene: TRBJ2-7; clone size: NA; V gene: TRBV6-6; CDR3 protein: CASSLNRLEQYF; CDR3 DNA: TGTGCCAGCAGCTTGAACAGACTCGAGCAGTACTTC
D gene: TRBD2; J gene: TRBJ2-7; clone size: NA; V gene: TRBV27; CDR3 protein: CASSISAGALYEQYF; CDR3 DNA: TGTGCCAGCAGTATCTCAGCGGGAGCTTTGTACGAGCAGTACTTC
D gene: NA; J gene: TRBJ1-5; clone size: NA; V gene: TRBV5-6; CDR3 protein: CASSLGRGDQPQHF; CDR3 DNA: TGTGCCAGCAGCTTGGGCAGGGGTGATCAGCCCCAGCATTTT
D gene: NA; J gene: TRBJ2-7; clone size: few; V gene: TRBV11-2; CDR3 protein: CASSLAGGSSYEQYF; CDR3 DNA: TGTGCCAGCAGCTTAGCAGGCGGAAGCTCCTACGAGCAGTACTTC
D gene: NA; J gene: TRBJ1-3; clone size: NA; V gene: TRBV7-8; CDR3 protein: CASTLRVSPGPGDTIYF; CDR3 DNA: TGTGCCAGCACCCTTAGGGTATCCCCAGGACCGGGGGACACCATATATTTT
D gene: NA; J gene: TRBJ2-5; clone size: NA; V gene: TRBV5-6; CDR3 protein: CASSLVFYPQETQYF; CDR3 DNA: TGTGCCAGCAGCTTGGTTTTCTACCCCCAAGAGACCCAGTACTTC
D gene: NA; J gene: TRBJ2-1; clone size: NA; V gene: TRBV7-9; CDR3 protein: CASSPRGSDNEQFF; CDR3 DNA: TGTGCCAGCAGCCCTCGGGGTTCCGACAATGAGCAGTTCTTC
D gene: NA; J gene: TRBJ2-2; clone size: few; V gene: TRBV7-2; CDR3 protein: CASSSLRGENTGELFF; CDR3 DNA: TGTGCCAGCAGCTCCCTCAGGGGCGAGAACACCGGGGAGCTGTTTTTT
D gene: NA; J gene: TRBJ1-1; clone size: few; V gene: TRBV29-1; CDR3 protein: CSVHQNTEAFF; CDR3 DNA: TGCAGCGTTCATCAGAACACTGAAGCTTTCTTT
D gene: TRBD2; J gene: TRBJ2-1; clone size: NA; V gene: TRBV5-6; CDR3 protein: CASSFPDLAGVYNEQFF; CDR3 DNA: TGTGCCAGCAGCTTCCCCGATTTGGCGGGAGTCTACAATGAGCAGTTCTTC
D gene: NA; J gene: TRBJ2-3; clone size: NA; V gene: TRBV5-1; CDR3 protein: CASSTRHRTDTQYF; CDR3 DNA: TGCGCCAGCAGCACCCGACACCGGACAGATACGCAGTATTTT
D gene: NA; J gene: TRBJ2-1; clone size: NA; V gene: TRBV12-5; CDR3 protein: CASGLRGPRVSGDGGEQFF; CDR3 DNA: TGTGCTAGTGGGTTGCGGGGACCCCGTGTTAGCGGAGACGGGGGTGAGCAGTTCTTC
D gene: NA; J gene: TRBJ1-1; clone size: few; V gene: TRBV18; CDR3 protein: CASSPEGGGTEAFF; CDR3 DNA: TGTGCCAGCTCACCTGAGGGGGGGGGCACTGAAGCTTTCTTT